The 24 T cell receptor beta chains presented below share a single source sample, sequenced in a study of T cells in Graves' hyperthyroidism and ophthalmopathy. Researchers amplified the TCR beta CDR3 regions from RNA transcripts. A set of HTBI primers served as the primers for a first-round RT-PCR of the TCR CDR3. Via MiXCR, TCRdb re-called the multiplex PCR reads, giving one row per CDR3 protein. Seen here are 300,000 to 450,000 distinct CDR3 sequences, about 13% observed once, and the top ten hold around 20%. Sequenced sample: blood. Receptor source: a man aged 30-40 years with Graves' hyperthyroidism that later progressed to Graves' ophthalmopathy.

The sample holds many counts of this clonotype. J is TRBJ2-1 and V is TRBV20-1; D is possibly TRBD1 or TRBD2 (6 bases each). The germline V and J ends were trimmed by 0 bases and 6 bases, with 12 bases remaining between them. CDR1 DFQATT and CDR2 SNEGSKA come from the germline V gene (reference sequence). The CDR3 is 14 amino acids. The CDR3, as DNA: TGCAGTGCTAGAGATCCCGGGGGCCCCAATGAGCAGTTCTTC. As protein: CSARDPGGPNEQFF.

This clonotype occurred a few times. The chain employs TRBV3-1 and TRBJ1-2; D ambiguous. The germline V gene encodes CDR1 LGHDT and CDR2 YNNKEL (reference sequence). Deletions cut 1 base from V and 2 bases from J, with 5 bases between. This CDR3 contains 13 residues. In DNA, the CDR3 is TGTGCCAGCAGCCAAGTGTCAAACTATGGCTACACCTTC. It is translated as CASSQVSNYGYTF.

This rearrangement joins TRBV11-3 to TRBJ2-5; 10 nucleotides align to TRBD2. CDR3 length: 18 residues. V was clipped by 3 bases and J by 1 base; unmatched bases: 11. CDR1 is SGHNT and CDR2 is YENEEA in the germline V gene. CDR3 residues: CASSFTPSGSSSQETQYF. The DNA of the CDR3 is TGTGCCAGCAGCTTTACTCCTAGCGGGAGCTCATCCCAAGAGACCCAGTACTTC. Supplemented by reference TRBV11-3 and TRBJ2-5, the full variable domain reads EAGVVQSPRYKIIEKKQPVAFWCNPISGHNTLYWYLQNLGQGPELLIRYENEEAVDDSQLPKDRFSAERLKGVDSTLKIQPAELGDSAVYLCASSFTPSGSSSQETQYFGPGTRLLVL.

The V and J genes are TRBV7-9 and TRBJ1-2, with 8 nucleotides matching TRBD1. The ends lost 5 bases at V and 4 bases at J; junction bases unmatched: 12. The germline V gene has CDR1 SEHNR and CDR2 FQNEAQ (reference sequence). There are 16 residues in the CDR3. The CDR3 loop reads CASSPGQGARIYGYTF. In nucleotides, the CDR3 is TGTGCCAGCAGCCCCGGGCAGGGGGCCCGTATCTATGGCTACACCTTC.

V is TRBV18 and J is TRBJ1-2, with unresolved D. The CDR3 is 17 residues long. V lost 5 bases to trimming and J lost 0 bases, with 19 bases between them. Germline-derived CDR1 and CDR2 are KGHSH and LQKENI. This CDR3 is CASSEVVSELTNYGYTF. In DNA form, the CDR3 reads TGTGCCAGCTCAGAGGTTGTTTCCGAGCTCACTAACTATGGCTACACCTTC.

The genes are TRBV5-6 and TRBJ2-7; D may be TRBD1 (6 bases). This CDR3 has 14 residues. V was cut by 4 bases and J by 5 bases, with 16 bases left in between. The germline V gene encodes CDR1 SGHDT and CDR2 YYEEEE. The CDR3 is CASSPAPGADEQYF. For the CDR3, the DNA is TGTGCCAGCAGCCCGGCGCCAGGGGCGGACGAGCAGTACTTC.

DNA for the CDR3: TGTGCCAGCAGTTTACTAAGAAGACAGGGGACCGAAGATACGCAGTATTTT. This gives the protein CASSLLRRQGTEDTQYF. V is TRBV27 and J is TRBJ2-3; 8 bases line up with TRBD1. Trimming took 2 bases from V and 5 from J; bases not matched to a gene: 12. CDR1 and CDR2 from the germline V gene are MNHEY and SMNVEV (reference sequence). CDR3 length: 17 amino acids.

This clonotype was found many times. The rearrangement uses TRBV28 and TRBJ2-1, with D possibly matching TRBD1 (6 bases). V was shortened by 3 bases and J by 0 bases, with 12 bases between the two germline ends. The CDR3 length is 16 residues. Germline assignment: CDR1 MDHEN and CDR2 SYDVKM. The CDR3: CASSFWDKFSYNEQFF. In DNA form, the CDR3 reads TGTGCCAGCAGTTTTTGGGACAAGTTCTCCTACAATGAGCAGTTCTTC.

This clonotype was found many times. V is TRBV6-5 and J is TRBJ2-7, with TRBD2 identical over 8 bases. The CDR3 covers 14 residues. The J segment lost 4 bases and the V segment lost 3 bases, leaving 5 bases of the junction unmatched. The germline V gene encodes CDR1 MNHEY and CDR2 SVGAGI. The CDR3 coding sequence is TGTGCCAGCAGTTATCAAAGCGGGGGTTACGAGCAGTACTTC. Translating gives CASSYQSGGYEQYF.

This clonotype came up many times. The V call is TRBV11-2, the J call TRBJ2-5; TRBD2 agrees at 9 bases. The CDR3 has 18 residues. Germline V gene data show CDR1 as SGHAT and CDR2 as FQNNGV. The V and J ends lost 1 base and 0 bases, in that order; junction bases with no gene match: 9. The CDR3 coding sequence is TGTGCCAGCAGCTTAGGGGAGCGGGGGGCGGGGAACCAAGAGACCCAGTACTTC. Residues: CASSLGERGAGNQETQYF.

This clonotype came up many times. The V call is TRBV29-1, the J call TRBJ1-3; D is uncertain. The V gene lost 6 bases and the J gene lost 3 bases, with 12 bases spanning the gap. The CDR3 is 13 residues long. Germline CDR1 SQVTM, CDR2 ANQGSEA. The CDR3 loop reads CSVTNGYGNTIYF. DNA for the CDR3: TGCAGCGTCACCAACGGGTATGGAAACACCATATATTTT.

The gene calls are TRBV20-1 and TRBJ2-1, with 10 bases identical to TRBD2. There are 13 residues in the CDR3. Germline CDR1 is DFQATT and CDR2 is SNEGSKA (reference sequence). The J segment lost 10 bases and the V segment lost 1 base, leaving 4 bases of the junction unmatched. The CDR3 DNA is TGCAGTGCTAGAGGATCACTAGCGGGGGAGCAGTTCTTC. Its translation is CSARGSLAGEQFF.

The sample holds a few counts of this clonotype. V and J are TRBV27 and TRBJ2-7, with TRBD1 identical over 7 bases. V gave up 5 bases and J gave up 3 bases; unmatched junction bases: 7. Germline loops: CDR1 MNHEY, CDR2 SMNVEV (reference sequence). The CDR3 length is 14 residues. CDR3 residues: CASSPTGVLYEQYF. The CDR3 DNA follows: TGTGCCAGCAGTCCCACAGGGGTGCTCTACGAGCAGTACTTC.

This clonotype was observed many times. The genes are TRBV4-1 and TRBJ1-5; TRBD1 is a possible D gene (6 bases). Germline V gives CDR1 MGHRA, CDR2 YSYEKL. The CDR3 loop spans 16 amino acids. Trimming cost V 4 bases and J 1 base, with 14 bases left between them. DNA of the CDR3: TGCGCCAGCAGCCCTAACGCCGGACAGAGCAATCAGCCCCAGCATTTT. Its translation: CASSPNAGQSNQPQHF.

This clonotype was seen many times. This chain links TRBV5-8 with TRBJ2-7, with a possible D match to TRBD2 (6 bases). Germline V gene sequence: CDR1 SGHTS, CDR2 YDEGEE. V was trimmed by 6 bases and J by 6 bases, leaving 16 bases between them. This CDR3 is built from 13 residues. The DNA for the CDR3 is TGTGCCAGCACCATCCGACTAGAGTCCGAGCAGTACTTC. Translation gives CASTIRLESEQYF.

There are many counts of this clonotype. V gene TRBV6-5 combines with J gene TRBJ1-1; D gene ambiguous. Trimming stripped 0 bases from V and 6 bases from J, with 8 bases between. Germline CDR1 and CDR2: MNHEY and SVGAGI. CDR3 length equals 13 residues. The CDR3 DNA is TGTGCCAGCAGTTACTCGGAGGGCGCTGAAGCTTTCTTT. Its protein is CASSYSEGAEAFF.

This clonotype was found many times. V gene TRBV2 combines with J gene TRBJ2-1; possibly TRBD1 for D (5 bases). The ends were cut back, 8 bases at V and 4 bases at J, with 12 bases in the middle. This CDR3 is 13 amino acids long. Germline loops: CDR1 SNHLY, CDR2 FYNNEI. This CDR3 reads CASSTGLYNEQFF. The CDR3 DNA is TGTGCCAGCTCAACAGGCCTATACAATGAGCAGTTCTTC.

This clonotype has only a few counts. The chain links TRBV11-3 to TRBJ1-2; D is undetermined. Germline V gene lookup returns CDR1 SGHNT and CDR2 YENEEA. This CDR3 comprises 15 residues. V dropped 0 bases and J dropped 2 bases, with 10 bases sitting between them. In DNA, the CDR3 is TGTGCCAGCAGCTTAGATCCCGCGGCCAACTATGGCTACACCTTC. It is translated as CASSLDPAANYGYTF.

This clonotype occurred many times. The chain carries TRBV28 and TRBJ2-5; 8 bases fit TRBD1. With 4 bases clipped from V and 3 bases from J, the junction kept 4 bases outside the gene matches. CDR1 and CDR2 from the germline V gene are MDHEN and SYDVKM. The CDR3 loop spans 14 amino acids. DNA of the CDR3: TGTGCCAGCAGTTACCGGGACAGGAAAGAGACCCAGTACTTC. Its translation: CASSYRDRKETQYF.

This clonotype was detected a few times. This rearrangement joins TRBV12-5 to TRBJ2-7; 7 nucleotides align to TRBD1. The CDR3 sequence is 13 residues long. J lost 4 bases, V lost 5 bases, and 5 bases had no gene match. The germline gives CDR1 LGHNT, CDR2 FRNRAP. CDR3 bases: TGTGCTAGTGGTCCCAACAGGGGATACGAGCAGTACTTC. It codes for CASGPNRGYEQYF.

This clonotype was seen at least ten times. The chain joins TRBV20-1 to TRBJ2-7; 7 bases match TRBD2. This CDR3 has 13 amino acids. Per germline, CDR1 DFQATT and CDR2 SNEGSKA (reference sequence). Unmatched junction bases numbered 6, after V lost 4 bases and J lost 3 bases. The DNA of the CDR3 is TGCAGTGCTACCTGGGCTAGCGGCTACGAGCAGTACTTC. This sequence encodes CSATWASGYEQYF.

This clonotype was seen only once. This CDR3 fails to terminate in the conserved phenylalanine or tryptophan, so it likely reflects a read error. The chain is built from TRBV6-1 and TRBJ1-3; D is ambiguous. This CDR3 is 13 amino acids long. Germline CDR1 MNHNS, CDR2 SASEGT. With 7 bases removed from V and 4 bases from J, the gap between germline ends came to 11 bases. The CDR3 here is CASTIMEGNTIYL. The CDR3 coding sequence is TGTGCCAGCACCATTATGGAGGGAAACACCATATATTTG.

The V gene is TRBV11-2, the J gene TRBJ2-7, with TRBD2 matching 14 bases. V lost 0 bases and J lost 2; bases outside the gene matches: 3. Germline-derived CDR1 and CDR2 are SGHAT and FQNNGV. The CDR3 spans 17 residues. CDR3 loop: CASSLDGLAGGTYEQYF. The CDR3 DNA reads as TGTGCCAGCAGCTTAGATGGACTAGCGGGGGGAACCTACGAGCAGTACTTC.

In this sample, this clonotype turned up a few times. The chain joins TRBV5-1 to TRBJ2-4; 9 positions agree with TRBD1. The germline V gene encodes CDR1 SGHRS and CDR2 YFSETQ. J lost 1 base, V lost 4 bases, and 6 bases had no gene match. The CDR3 spans 16 residues. The CDR3 spells CASSLDRGRAKNIQYF. CDR3 nucleotides: TGCGCCAGCAGCCTGGACAGGGGACGGGCCAAAAACATTCAGTACTTC.